This TCR beta chain came from a study of shared clonotypes between healthy human individuals. Each cell subset's genomic DNA was divided evenly among several immunoSEQ plates. Sequencing used immunoSEQ multiplex PCR; TCRdb keeps in-frame clones, though not all of them. The sample has millions of clones; around 93% are singletons. Trimming took 3 bases from V and 5 from J, leaving 7 bases between them. CDR3 length equals 12 residues. Germline V CDR1 and CDR2: WNHNN, SYGVQD (reference sequence). Selected positively for CCR7 and CD45RO-negative, naive CD8 cells excluded terminally differentiated effector memory CD45RA+ cells. This clone was observed a handful of times.

The TCR comes from a man aged 18 to 35 in good health. Some clones in this sample may be carry-over from other donors' samples. This chain joins TRBV10-1 and TRBJ1-1; a weak D match, TRBD1 (5 bases). The sequenced material came from naive CD8+ T cells from PBMCs. The CDR3 region is CASSDEGTEAFF. CDR3 DNA: TGCGCCAGCAGTGACGAGGGGACTGAAGCTTTCTTT.